This is a list of T cell receptor beta chains from one sample in a study of T cell repertoires in cytomegalovirus infection. TCRdb re-called the reads through MiXCR, storing one row per CDR3 protein. Among some 270,000 distinct CDR3 sequences listed, about 20% were seen once. No antigen has been identified for these receptors. The sequenced sample was cultured PBMCs, obtained from culture after CMV antigen stimulation. These receptor sequences come from a human donor in good health (CMV status not recorded). Some clones in this sample may be carry-over from other donors' samples. Both conserved end residues are part of each CDR3. D genes are given only for firm matches. Expanded clones are given a class, and other clones once, few, many or no size at all.

>few|TRBJ2-1|TRBV7-2|TRBD1
CASSLWTGEYNEQFF
TGTGCCAGCAGCTTGTGGACAGGGGAATACAATGAGCAGTTCTTC
>.|TRBJ2-2|TRBV5-1|TRBD1
CASRPDRVAAGELFF
TGCGCCAGCAGACCGGACAGGGTAGCGGCCGGGGAGCTGTTTTTT
>.|TRBJ2-4|TRBV6-6|.
CASSYSGPDKNIQYF
TGTGCCAGCAGTTACTCGGGACCAGATAAAAACATTCAGTACTTC
>.|TRBJ2-1|TRBV6-2/TRBV6-3|TRBD2
CASTAGGSYNEQFF
TGTGCCAGCACCGCGGGAGGATCCTACAATGAGCAGTTCTTC
>few|TRBJ1-2|TRBV14|TRBD1
CASSRTGRYGYTF
TGTGCCAGCAGCCGGACAGGGCGCTATGGCTACACCTTC
>.|TRBJ1-5|TRBV11-2|.
CASSLGATRGLQPQHF
TGTGCCAGCAGCTTAGGGGCCACCAGGGGTCTTCAGCCCCAGCATTTT
>few|TRBJ1-2|TRBV4-1|.
CASSQDRGARFGYTF
TGCGCCAGCAGCCAAGATCGGGGGGCGCGGTTCGGCTACACCTTC
>many|TRBJ1-4|TRBV7-2|.
CASSYGQTNEKLFF
TGTGCCAGCAGCTACGGACAGACCAATGAAAAACTGTTTTTT
>few|TRBJ2-1|TRBV27|.
CASSTSKYYNEQFF
TGTGCCAGCAGTACTAGCAAATATTACAATGAGCAGTTCTTC
>many|TRBJ1-2|TRBV7-2|TRBD1
CASSSGTVLYGYTF
TGTGCCAGCAGCTCCGGGACAGTTCTCTATGGCTACACCTTC
>.|TRBJ1-1|TRBV29-1|.
CSVVEGGAFF
TGCAGCGTTGTAGAAGGAGGAGCTTTCTTT
>few|TRBJ2-1|TRBV7-2|.
CASSLGTHSYNEQFF
TGTGCCAGCAGCTTAGGGACACACTCCTACAATGAGCAGTTCTTC
>.|TRBJ2-6|TRBV28|TRBD1
CASSPPGGSGANVLTF
TGTGCCAGCAGTCCCCCAGGGGGATCTGGGGCCAACGTCCTGACTTTC
>few|TRBJ1-1|TRBV12-3/TRBV12-4|.
CASRTWAASNTEAFF
TGTGCCAGCCGAACTTGGGCAGCCTCCAACACTGAAGCTTTCTTT
>few|TRBJ2-1|TRBV3-1|.
CASSQDRRDEQFF
TGTGCCAGCAGCCAAGATCGAAGGGATGAGCAGTTCTTC
>few|TRBJ2-1|TRBV12-3/TRBV12-4|TRBD1
CASSELTGYYNEQFF
TGTGCCAGCAGTGAACTGACAGGGTACTACAATGAGCAGTTCTTC
>many|TRBJ1-1|TRBV7-8|TRBD1
CASSQRRTGMNTEAFF
TGTGCCAGCAGCCAGAGAAGGACAGGAATGAACACTGAAGCTTTCTTT
>.|TRBJ1-3|TRBV7-4|TRBD1
CALTVGTGPRGNTIYF
TGTGCCTTAACCGTAGGGACAGGACCGAGGGGAAACACCATATATTTT
>once|TRBJ2-5|TRBV5-6|TRBD1
CASSLTGQGPSETQYF
TGTGCCAGCAGCTTGACCGGACAGGGACCGTCCGAGACCCAGTACTTC
>.|TRBJ2-3|TRBV2|TRBD2
CASMRTSGSWGTDTQYF
TGTGCCAGCATGAGGACTAGCGGGAGTTGGGGGACAGATACGCAGTATTTT
>many|TRBJ2-1|TRBV7-2|.
CASSLAQFNEQFF
TGTGCCAGCAGCTTAGCACAATTCAATGAGCAGTTCTTC
>few|TRBJ1-1|TRBV6-2/TRBV6-3|TRBD1
CASRDRVSTEAFF
TGTGCCAGCAGGGACAGGGTTAGCACTGAAGCTTTCTTT
>few|TRBJ1-5|TRBV4-3|.
CASSQGVGKPQHF
TGCGCCAGCAGCCAAGGGGTGGGGAAGCCCCAGCATTTT
>many|TRBJ2-1|TRBV12-5|TRBD2
CASGLGTSGPYNEQFF
TGTGCTAGTGGTTTGGGGACTAGCGGTCCCTACAATGAGCAGTTCTTC
>few|TRBJ2-1|TRBV30|.
CAWSQRISSYNEQFF
TGTGCCTGGAGCCAGAGAATAAGCTCCTACAATGAGCAGTTCTTC
>.|TRBJ2-7|TRBV19|.
CASSIQQGSYEQYF
TGTGCCAGTAGTATTCAACAGGGTTCCTACGAGCAGTACTTC
>many|TRBJ2-3|TRBV7-2|.
CASSSSGNTDTQYF
TGTGCCAGCAGCTCAAGCGGTAACACAGATACGCAGTATTTT
>few|TRBJ1-4|TRBV11-2|.
CASSPFVDSDNEKLFF
TGTGCCAGCAGCCCTTTCGTCGACTCTGATAATGAAAAACTGTTTTTT